The 22 T cell receptor beta chains below all came from one sample that was sequenced in a study of PD-L1 blockade in urothelial cancer (dated by TCRdb to about 2017). The library was prepared using the immunoSEQ multiplex PCR assay. Held by TCRdb, this immuneACCESS table contains in-frame sequences only and omits some clones. Under half of the omission traces to an unresolved V gene where checked; the cause of the rest is unknown. Counted in this sample were tens of thousands of clones; approximately 82% of them appeared once. 3% to 3.5% of the sample goes to the ten largest clones. This sample comprised PBMCs, obtained around atezolizumab (anti-PD-L1) treatment. These TCRs come from a man aged 65-85 years with urothelial cancer.

This chain uses TRBV6-1 with TRBJ1-4, with 9 bases fitting TRBD1. The CDR3 extends over 15 amino acids. Germline CDR1 MNHNS, CDR2 SASEGT. Unmatched junction bases numbered 9, after V lost 5 bases and J lost 8 bases. CDR3 sequence reads: CASSSRNRGLEKLFF. The CDR3 coding sequence is TGTGCCAGCAGTTCAAGAAACAGGGGGCTGGAAAAACTGTTTTTT.

This chain connects TRBV6-6 to TRBJ1-1; possibly TRBD1 for D (6 bases). The germline V and J ends were trimmed by 4 bases and 4 bases, with 16 bases remaining between them. The CDR3 has 15 amino acids. The germline gives CDR1 MNHNY, CDR2 SVGAGI (reference sequence). The CDR3: CASSLPGGQATEAFF. The CDR3, as DNA: TGTGCCAGCAGTTTACCCGGGGGGCAAGCCACTGAAGCTTTCTTT.

In DNA, the CDR3 is TGTGCCAGCAGGGGACAGGGACTAGCGGGAGCCAATGAGCAGTTCTTC. As protein: CASRGQGLAGANEQFF. The chain carries TRBV5-4 and TRBJ2-1; 14 bases match TRBD2. The CDR3 runs 16 residues. Germline-derived CDR1 and CDR2 are SGHNT and YYREEE (reference sequence). The ends lost 5 bases at V and 6 bases at J; junction bases unmatched: 7.

V and J are TRBV11-2 and TRBJ2-1; 7 bases align to TRBD2. This CDR3 spans 16 amino acids. Germline CDR1 reads SGHAT; CDR2 reads FQNNGV. V dropped 1 base and J dropped 11; count of bases not matched to a gene: 14. CDR3 residues: CASSLGASGHYLQQFF. CDR3 DNA: TGTGCCAGCAGCTTAGGGGCTAGCGGACACTACCTGCAGCAGTTCTTC.

The chain joins TRBV5-6 to TRBJ1-6, with 9 bases matching TRBD1. The CDR3 extends over 17 amino acids. CDR1 is SGHDT, CDR2 YYEEEE, per germline. The V gene end was trimmed by 4 bases and the J gene end by 13 bases; junction bases not matched to a gene: 18. The CDR3 here is CASSPEGGQGLWRPLHF. CDR3 sequence (DNA): TGTGCCAGCAGCCCGGAGGGAGGACAGGGGCTCTGGAGGCCCCTCCACTTT.

This clone was recorded once. This sequence joins TRBV4-3 and TRBJ2-2; D is ambiguous. Trimming took off 0 bases at V and 7 bases at J, with 9 bases between the two ends. CDR1 and CDR2 (germline): LGHNA, YSLEER. This CDR3 contains 14 residues. CDR3: CASSQDKYIGELFF. The CDR3 DNA is TGCGCCAGCAGCCAAGATAAGTACATCGGGGAGCTGTTTTTT.

The DNA of the CDR3 is TGTGCCAGCACCCGGGACAGCGAAGGAAACACCATATATTTT. Protein product: CASTRDSEGNTIYF. This chain joins TRBV6-1 and TRBJ1-3; 7 positions agree with TRBD1. CDR3 length: 14 residues. The V gene's germline CDR1 is MNHNS and CDR2 SASEGT. The V gene end was trimmed by 7 bases and the J gene end by 4 bases; junction bases not matched to a gene: 7.

Concerning this clone itself: At one of its ends the junction is not consistent with the germline gene, which may arise from a read error. V and J are TRBV15 and TRBJ1-5; D uncertain. This CDR3 has 15 residues. Per the germline V gene, CDR1 is LNHNV and CDR2 is YYDKDF (reference sequence). The CDR3 protein is CATSREIGSNQPQHF. CDR3 in DNA: TGTGCCACCAGCCGAGAGATCGGTAGCAATCAGCCCCAGCATTTT.

This clone was observed a single time. This chain uses TRBV4-3 with TRBJ2-2; 12 nucleotides line up with TRBD2. Trimming took 0 bases from V and 7 from J; bases not matched to a gene: 3. The germline gives CDR1 LGHNA, CDR2 YSLEER. The CDR3 totals 16 residues. CDR3 in amino acids: CASSQETSGGLGELFF. DNA of the CDR3: TGCGCCAGCAGCCAAGAGACTAGCGGGGGCCTCGGGGAGCTGTTTTTT.

The chain employs TRBV30 and TRBJ1-6; a weak D match, TRBD1 (5 bases). The ends were cut back, 0 bases at V and 9 bases at J, with 15 bases in the middle. The length of the CDR3 is 15 residues. Germline V CDR1 and CDR2: GTSNPN, SVGIG (reference sequence). The CDR3 DNA sequence: TGTGCCTGGAGTGTACCGAAGGGGTTAGGTTCACCCCTCCACTTT. Translation gives CAWSVPKGLGSPLHF.

The chain carries TRBV5-1 and TRBJ2-3; 10 positions agree with TRBD2. This CDR3 contains 15 residues. The germline V gene has CDR1 SGHRS and CDR2 YFSETQ. The V and J ends lost 2 bases and 3 bases, in that order; junction bases with no gene match: 3. CDR3 sequence (DNA): TGCGCCAGCAGCTTAGCGGGAGGGCCTACAGATACGCAGTATTTT. Amino acid sequence: CASSLAGGPTDTQYF.

CDR3: CASGGAATDTQYF. CDR3 nucleotides: TGTGCCAGTGGGGGGGCAGCTACAGATACGCAGTATTTT. The chain has TRBV19 and TRBJ2-3; maybe TRBD2 (7 bases). Deletions cut 8 bases from V and 3 bases from J, with 12 bases between. Germline values: CDR1 LNHDA, CDR2 SQIVND (reference sequence). The CDR3 loop spans 13 amino acids.

This clone was seen only once. The genes are TRBV6-5 and TRBJ1-2; a weak D match, TRBD1 (5 bases). The CDR3 is made up of 13 amino acids. Germline lookup yields CDR1 MNHEY and CDR2 SVGAGI. V lost 5 bases, J lost 7 bases, and 14 bases lay in between. CDR3 in amino acids: CASSKGQGLGYTF. The CDR3 DNA sequence: TGTGCCAGCAGTAAGGGGCAGGGACTTGGCTACACCTTC.

The genes are TRBV7-2 and TRBJ1-1; the D gene is possibly TRBD1 (5 bases). The V gene's germline CDR1 is SGHTA and CDR2 FQGNSA. V lost 5 bases and J lost 9, with 13 bases in between. The CDR3 has 12 amino acids. The CDR3 DNA follows: TGTGCCAGCAGCCTCGGTCGACAGCAAGCTTTCTTT. This sequence encodes CASSLGRQQAFF.

This chain uses TRBV29-1 with TRBJ1-1; 9 bases align to TRBD1. From germline, CDR1 is SQVTM and CDR2 ANQGSEA. This CDR3 has 13 residues. V lost 6 bases and J lost 12; bases outside the gene matches: 14. CDR3 protein: CSVGVGDRADPFF. The CDR3 DNA sequence: TGCAGCGTGGGGGTAGGGGACAGGGCGGATCCTTTCTTT.

The V and J genes are TRBV28 and TRBJ1-2, with TRBD1 matching 7 bases. The germline V gene encodes CDR1 MDHEN and CDR2 SYDVKM. This CDR3 region has 15 residues. The J segment lost 7 bases and the V segment lost 2 bases, leaving 10 bases of the junction unmatched. CDR3 residues: CASSLNRGGVFGYTF. The CDR3 DNA reads TGTGCCAGCAGTTTAAATCGAGGGGGCGTGTTTGGCTACACCTTC.

The chain couples TRBV2 to TRBJ2-7, with 11 bases aligning to TRBD2. V shed 2 bases, J shed 2 bases, and the junction held 2 bases outside the gene matches. Germline values: CDR1 SNHLY, CDR2 FYNNEI. The CDR3 loop spans 15 amino acids. This chain's CDR3 is CASSELAGGTYEQYF. The CDR3 nucleotides are TGTGCCAGCAGTGAACTAGCGGGAGGAACCTACGAGCAGTACTTC.

This sequence joins TRBV10-3 and TRBJ1-2; D is possibly TRBD1 (6 bases). This CDR3 has 12 residues. The ends were cut back, 4 bases at V and 10 bases at J, with 13 bases in the middle. Germline V gene lookup returns CDR1 ENHRY and CDR2 SYGVKD. This CDR3 is CAISGQGNVYTF. CDR3 DNA sequence: TGTGCCATCAGTGGCCAGGGGAACGTCTACACCTTC.

The chain combines TRBV19 with TRBJ1-2, with 7 bases that match TRBD1. Trimming at V came to 3 bases and at J to 6 bases, leaving 7 bases not matched to a gene. This CDR3 spans 14 amino acids. CDR1 is LNHDA and CDR2 is SQIVND in the germline V gene (reference sequence). CDR3 in amino acids: CASSIGGGEDGYTF. The CDR3 DNA sequence: TGTGCCAGTAGTATTGGAGGGGGCGAGGATGGCTACACCTTC.

This clone was counted between two and nine times. This chain uses TRBV28 with TRBJ1-2; 10 bases align to TRBD1. The CDR3 consists of 13 residues. Looked up from germline, CDR1 is MDHEN and CDR2 is SYDVKM. V lost 6 bases to trimming and J lost 7 bases; unmatched junction nucleotides: 5. The CDR3 DNA reads as TGTGCCAGCAGGAGACAGGGGGCACGTGGCTACACCTTC. Its protein is CASRRQGARGYTF.

V gene TRBV5-1 combines with J gene TRBJ1-1; D unclear. Germline CDR1 is SGHRS and CDR2 is YFSETQ. The CDR3 is made up of 16 amino acids. The ends were cut back, 7 bases at V and 1 base at J, with 20 bases in the middle. CDR3 amino acids: CASCGSTGNSNTEAFF. CDR3 bases: TGCGCCAGCTGTGGGAGCACGGGCAATTCGAACACTGAAGCTTTCTTT.

The chain combines TRBV18 with TRBJ2-5; 7 bases map to TRBD1. With V trimmed by 3 bases and J by 5 bases, 3 bases remained unmatched. Germline CDR1 and CDR2: KGHSH and LQKENI. The CDR3 consists of 13 residues. The CDR3, as DNA: TGTGCCAGCTCACCGACGGGACAGGAGACCCAGTACTTC. This sequence encodes CASSPTGQETQYF. Together with reference TRBV18 and TRBJ2-5, the CDR3 gives the full variable domain: NAGVMQNPRHLVRRRGQEARLRCSPMKGHSHVYWYRQLPEEGLKFMVYLQKENIIDESGMPKERFSAEFPKEGPSILRIQQVVRGDSAAYFCASSPTGQETQYFGPGTRLLVL.